The next 10 T cell receptor beta chains were all read from a single sample in a study of healthy donors' naive CD4 and CD8 T cells. Each TCR library used approximately 500 ng of total RNA and a linear amplification protocol. In TCRdb, the reads were re-called with MiXCR into one record per CDR3 protein. The sample includes about 180,000 distinct CDR3 sequences, around 80% of them seen just once. Sequences were obtained from naive CD4+ and CD8+ T cells sorted from blood, pooled from several donors. The source is a pool of human donors in good health; the sample pools cells from several healthy donors.

This clonotype was counted a single time. The chain couples TRBV6-5 to TRBJ2-1, with 12 bases that match TRBD2. V lost 1 base to trimming and J lost 2 bases; unmatched junction nucleotides: 3. CDR3 length equals 17 residues. Germline CDR1 and CDR2: MNHEY and SVGAGI. CDR3 nucleotides: TGTGCCAGCAGTTACTTCCCTAGCGGGAGGGCCTACAATGAGCAGTTCTTC. Its translation is CASSYFPSGRAYNEQFF.

The chain combines TRBV19 with TRBJ2-1; D is undetermined. The germline CDR1 and CDR2 sequences are LNHDA and SQIVND (reference sequence). The CDR3 length is 12 residues. With 3 bases removed from V and 7 bases from J, the gap between germline ends came to 7 bases. CDR3 coding DNA: TGTGCCAGTAGTATTGGGGTAAATGAGCAGTTCTTC. The encoded protein is CASSIGVNEQFF.

The V gene is TRBV7-2, the J gene TRBJ2-1, with D uncertain. Germline lookup yields CDR1 SGHTA and CDR2 FQGNSA. There are 15 residues in the CDR3. Trimming pared 5 bases from V and 0 bases from J, leaving 11 bases between. CDR3 coding DNA: TGTGCCAGCAGCCCACGACTCAGCTCCTACAATGAGCAGTTCTTC. Protein product: CASSPRLSSYNEQFF. Supplemented by reference TRBV7-2 and TRBJ2-1, the full variable domain reads GAGVSQSPSNKVTEKGKDVELRCDPISGHTALYWYRQSLGQGLEFLIYFQGNSAPDKSGLPSDRFSAERTGGSVSTLTIQRTQQEDSAVYLCASSPRLSSYNEQFFGPGTRLTVL.

The chain links TRBV18 to TRBJ1-5; 8 nucleotides agree with TRBD1. V gave up 4 bases and J gave up 5 bases; unmatched junction bases: 4. Germline assignment: CDR1 KGHSH and CDR2 LQKENI. The CDR3 has 14 residues. Here the CDR3 reads CASSRGTGYQPQHF. In DNA form, the CDR3 reads TGTGCCAGCTCACGCGGGACAGGATATCAGCCCCAGCATTTT.

This clonotype occurred once. V and J are TRBV18 and TRBJ2-1; D may be TRBD2 (5 bases). The V end was cut by 2 bases, the J end by 0 bases, with 8 bases between. The CDR3 extends over 15 amino acids. From germline, CDR1 is KGHSH and CDR2 LQKENI. CDR3 protein: CASSPEGSSYNEQFF. The CDR3 DNA is TGTGCCAGCTCACCAGAGGGTAGCTCCTACAATGAGCAGTTCTTC.

Here the CDR3 DNA reads TGCACCTTCTGGTACATGAACACTGAAGCTTTCTTT. Protein product: CTFWYMNTEAFF. The chain employs TRBV29-1 and TRBJ1-1; D unclear. The CDR3 sequence is 12 residues long. Germline V gives CDR1 SQVTM, CDR2 ANQGSEA. Full variable domain (outside the CDR3, taken from reference TRBV29-1 and TRBJ1-1): SAVISQKPSRDICQRGTSLTIQCQVDSQVTMMFWYRQQPGQSLTLIATANQGSEATYESGFVIDKFPISRPNLTFSTLTVSNMSPEDSSIYLCTFWYMNTEAFFGQGTRLTVV.

This chain uses TRBV29-1 with TRBJ2-3, with 12 positions matching TRBD2. Per germline, CDR1 SQVTM and CDR2 ANQGSEA. The CDR3 extends over 18 amino acids. V shed 3 bases and J 3 bases; nucleotides not matched to a gene: 13. CDR3 sequence reads: CSVDPLAGGIYETDTQYF. Here the CDR3 DNA reads TGCAGCGTTGATCCCCTAGCGGGAGGGATATATGAAACAGATACGCAGTATTTT.

The CDR3 DNA reads TGTGCCATCTCTACCGGGAGCTTCAATGAGCAGTTCTTC. It specifies CAISTGSFNEQFF. The rearrangement joins TRBV19 to TRBJ2-1; TRBD2 might be the D (6 bases). The CDR3 is made up of 13 amino acids. Per germline, CDR1 LNHDA and CDR2 SQIVND (reference sequence). Trimming took 10 bases from V and 6 from J, leaving 16 bases between them.

The chain couples TRBV6-5 to TRBJ1-3, with unresolved D. V shed 7 bases and J shed 0 bases, with 13 bases lying between them. The CDR3 has 15 residues. CDR1 and CDR2 (germline): MNHEY, SVGAGI. The CDR3 nucleotides are TGTGCCAGCACCATCAGTCCCTTCTCTGGAAACACCATATATTTT. Protein sequence: CASTISPFSGNTIYF.

The V call is TRBV15, the J call TRBJ1-1; D remains unclear. Trimming cost V 0 bases and J 0 bases, with 8 bases left between them. The CDR3 loop spans 15 amino acids. Germline values: CDR1 LNHNV, CDR2 YYDKDF (reference sequence). The CDR3 reads CATSRDLRLNTEAFF. In DNA form, the CDR3 reads TGTGCCACCAGCAGAGATCTGAGGCTGAACACTGAAGCTTTCTTT.